This TCR beta chain was captured in a study of Graves' ophthalmopathy and Graves' hyperthyroidism. Across the study: Peripheral blood collection took place at initial diagnosis, before any treatment.

The CDR3 has 13 residues. V lost 2 bases and J 7 bases, leaving 11 bases between the germline ends. Germline V gene sequence: CDR1 SGHAT, CDR2 FQNNGV. Amplification from RNA transcripts yielded the TCR beta CDR3 regions. HTBI primers served in a first-round RT-PCR, which a second-round multiplex PCR followed. One entry per CDR3 protein, called by TCRdb with MiXCR from the multiplex PCR reads. Found here are over 500,000 distinct CDR3 sequences, about a fifth of them singletons; the top ten hold approximately 7%. Other autoimmune diseases, uncontrolled infections, pregnancy or lactation led to the exclusion of patients.

Sequenced sample: peripheral blood. J is TRBJ1-2 and V is TRBV11-2; no clear D. This TCR derives from a woman aged 18-30 years with stable Graves' hyperthyroidism. Some clones in this sample may be carry-over from other donors' samples. CDR3 in amino acids: CASSLTSAGGYTF. In nucleotides, the CDR3 is TGTGCCAGCAGCTTAACGTCAGCGGGTGGCTACACCTTC.